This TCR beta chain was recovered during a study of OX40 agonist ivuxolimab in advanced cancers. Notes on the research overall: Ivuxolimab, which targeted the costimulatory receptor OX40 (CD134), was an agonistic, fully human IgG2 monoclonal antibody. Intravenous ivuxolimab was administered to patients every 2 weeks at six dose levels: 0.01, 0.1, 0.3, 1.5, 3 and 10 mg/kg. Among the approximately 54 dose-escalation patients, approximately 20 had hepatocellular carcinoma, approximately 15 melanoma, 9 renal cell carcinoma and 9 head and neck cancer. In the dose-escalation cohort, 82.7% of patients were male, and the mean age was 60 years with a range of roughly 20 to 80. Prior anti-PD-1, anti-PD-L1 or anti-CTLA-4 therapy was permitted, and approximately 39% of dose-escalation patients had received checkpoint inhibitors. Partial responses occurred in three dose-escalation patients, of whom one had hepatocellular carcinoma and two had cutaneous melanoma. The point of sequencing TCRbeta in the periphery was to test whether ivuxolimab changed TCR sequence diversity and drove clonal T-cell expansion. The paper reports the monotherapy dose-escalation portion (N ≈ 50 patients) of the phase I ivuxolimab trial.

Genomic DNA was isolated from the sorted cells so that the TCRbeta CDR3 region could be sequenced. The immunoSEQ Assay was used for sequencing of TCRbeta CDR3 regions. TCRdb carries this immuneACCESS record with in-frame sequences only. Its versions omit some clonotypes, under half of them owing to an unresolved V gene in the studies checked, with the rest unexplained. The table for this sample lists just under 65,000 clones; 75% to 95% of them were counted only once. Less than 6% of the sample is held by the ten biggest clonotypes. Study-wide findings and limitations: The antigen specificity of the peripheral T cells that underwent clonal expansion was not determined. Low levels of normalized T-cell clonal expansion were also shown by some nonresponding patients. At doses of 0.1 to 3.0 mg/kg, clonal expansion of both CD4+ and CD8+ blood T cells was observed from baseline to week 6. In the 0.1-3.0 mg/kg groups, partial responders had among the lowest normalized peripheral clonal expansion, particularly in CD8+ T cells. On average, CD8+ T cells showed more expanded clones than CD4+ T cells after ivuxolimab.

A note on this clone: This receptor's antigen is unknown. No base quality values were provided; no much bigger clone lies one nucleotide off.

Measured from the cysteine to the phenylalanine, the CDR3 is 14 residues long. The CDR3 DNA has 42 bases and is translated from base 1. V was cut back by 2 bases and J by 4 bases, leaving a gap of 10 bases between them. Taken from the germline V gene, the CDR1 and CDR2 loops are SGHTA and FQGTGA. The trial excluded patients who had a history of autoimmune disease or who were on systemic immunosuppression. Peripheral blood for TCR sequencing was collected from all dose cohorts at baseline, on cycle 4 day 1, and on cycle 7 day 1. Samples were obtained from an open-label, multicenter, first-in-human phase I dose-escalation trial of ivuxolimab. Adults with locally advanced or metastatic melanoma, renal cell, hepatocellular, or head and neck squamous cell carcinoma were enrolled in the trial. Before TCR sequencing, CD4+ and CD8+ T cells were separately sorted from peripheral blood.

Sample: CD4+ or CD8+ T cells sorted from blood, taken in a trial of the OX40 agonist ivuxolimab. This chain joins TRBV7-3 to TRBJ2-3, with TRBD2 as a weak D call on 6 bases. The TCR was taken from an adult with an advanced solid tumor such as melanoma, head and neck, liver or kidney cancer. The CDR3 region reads CASSLGGSPDTQYF. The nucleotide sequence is TGTGCCAGCAGCTTAGGAGGGTCGCCAGATACGCAGTATTTT. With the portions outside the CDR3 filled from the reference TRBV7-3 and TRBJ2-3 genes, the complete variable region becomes GAGVSQTPSNKVTEKGKYVELRCDPISGHTALYWYRQSLGQGPEFLIYFQGTGAADDSGLPNDRFFAVRPEGSVSTLKIQRTERGDSAVYLCASSLGGSPDTQYFGPGTRLTVL.